This T cell receptor (beta chain) comes out of a study of blood T cell repertoires in COVID-19. Overall study context: COVID-19 samples collected from the United States, Italy and Spain covered acute and convalescent phases. From T cells, B-cell-depleted T cells, or PBMCs came the material, which was cDNA or gDNA.

Authors' data handling: The authors estimated nucleated cell counts from reference gene primer amplification. TCRdb keeps only in-frame clones here, not all; method: immunoSEQ multiplex PCR. For V, J and clone size, that table is used; D and trimming come from the DNA. The table shows 90,000 to 130,000 clones, with 88% occurring only once. The CDR3 is 14 residues long. Germline V gene lookup returns CDR1 SNHLY and CDR2 FYNNEI. V lost 2 bases, J lost 3 bases, and 11 bases lay in between. Sequencing used peripheral blood. The chain employs TRBV2 and TRBJ2-7; D might be TRBD1 (5 bases). This receptor was obtained from a human donor in a cohort sampled during active COVID-19. CDR3 sequence: CASSELQGLYEQYF. CDR3 DNA: TGTGCCAGCAGTGAACTGCAGGGCCTCTACGAGCAGTACTTC.